This TCR beta chain stems from a study of T cell repertoires in cytomegalovirus infection (dated by TCRdb to about 2019). For context, the study as a whole: Donor HLA type was relevant to the analysis, as public TCR beta signatures indicated carriage of CMV infection together with the matching HLA type.

The paper's findings and limits, for the study overall: The ex vivo response was dominated by HLA-C-restricted CMV-specific TCR beta clonotypes, which also provided the single most frequent clonotype in two of eight donors. Cumulative frequency of public TCR beta family members discriminated carriers of CMV infection plus the relevant HLA type in this cohort and an independent 352-donor cohort.

These reads were obtained on an Illumina HiSeq 1500. TCRdb passed the public sequencing reads through fastp at Q25 and MiXCR, retaining productive beta sequences. Every CDR3 protein is listed once, alongside the most common genes and DNA of its rows. Counted in this sample were nearly 650,000 distinct CDR3 sequences; less than 25% of them appeared once. The biggest ten clones account for roughly 8% of the sample. Reading the germline V gene gives CDR1 MGHRA and CDR2 YSYEKL. The cysteine opens and the phenylalanine closes a CDR3 of 13 amino acids. Only the CDR3 region is kept as DNA, spanning 39 bases read in frame from base 1. Trimming costs V 5 bases and J 5 bases, and their ends lie 10 bases apart. Regarding this clonotype: There is no known antigen for this receptor. Per-base quality was not reported, and no clone a single base away is much larger than it.

The clonotype originates from a human donor in good health (CMV status not recorded). Some clones in this sample may be carry-over from other donors' samples. This sequence uses TRBV4-1 and TRBJ1-5; too little of a D gene remains to name it. Material for sequencing was CD8+ T cells from PBMCs. The nucleotide sequence is TGCGCCAGCAGCTCCCATGAGGATCAGCCCCAGCATTTT. This encodes CASSSHEDQPQHF.